Below, 12 T cell receptor beta chains from the same sample are listed, as sequenced in a study of T cell responses to AZD1222 COVID-19 vaccine. Profiling relied on immunoSEQ multiplex PCR, and the TCRdb table lists in-frame clones only, not all of them. The repertoire holds about 260,000 clones, 93% seen once, with approximately 0.52% in the top ten. The sequences come from peripheral blood, collected on day 0 of AZD1222 vaccination. These receptors all stem from an adult in good health.

In DNA, the CDR3 is TGTGCCAGCAGCTTAGGCGTGTCCCCTCGGGCAGGGGCGAACAATGAGCAGTTCTTC. Its translation is CASSLGVSPRAGANNEQFF. This rearrangement joins TRBV7-9 to TRBJ2-1; a weak D match, TRBD1 (6 bases). This CDR3 is built from 19 residues. Germline V gene data show CDR1 as SEHNR and CDR2 as FQNEAQ (reference sequence). The germline V and J ends were trimmed by 1 base and 5 bases, with 24 bases remaining between them.

This chain's CDR3 is CASSVALFTNTGELFF. Written as DNA, the CDR3 is TGTGCCAGCAGCGTAGCCCTTTTTACGAACACCGGGGAGCTGTTTTTT. The chain links TRBV9 to TRBJ2-2; D is unresolved. From germline, CDR1 is SGDLS and CDR2 YYNGEE. The CDR3 runs 16 residues. V lost 0 bases, J lost 0 bases, and 9 bases lay in between.

In the case of this clone: Other nucleotide sequences from this sample produce the same CDR3. The chain uses TRBV7-9 and TRBJ2-7, with 8 nucleotides matching TRBD1. The CDR3 has 13 amino acids. V shed 3 bases and J 2 bases; nucleotides not matched to a gene: 0. The germline V gene encodes CDR1 SEHNR and CDR2 FQNEAQ (reference sequence). CDR3 in amino acids: CASSLTGAYEQYF. Written as DNA, the CDR3 is TGTGCCAGCAGCTTGACAGGGGCCTACGAGCAGTACTTC.

V gene TRBV7-8 combines with J gene TRBJ1-2; 9 nucleotides agree with TRBD1. The J segment lost 6 bases and the V segment lost 0 bases, leaving 11 bases of the junction unmatched. Germline assignment: CDR1 SGHVS and CDR2 FQNEAQ. The CDR3 consists of 17 residues. The CDR3 here is CASSLALFNRGQDGYTF. CDR3 in DNA: TGTGCCAGCAGCTTAGCGCTGTTTAACAGGGGGCAAGATGGCTACACCTTC.

The chain recombines TRBV13 with TRBJ1-5; a weak D match, TRBD1 (5 bases). CDR1 is PRHDT, CDR2 FYEKMQ, per germline (reference sequence). The V and J ends lost 3 bases and 3 bases respectively, with 6 bases between them. The CDR3 totals 13 residues. The CDR3: CASSLGPNQPQHF. The CDR3 nucleotides read TGTGCCAGCAGCTTGGGGCCCAATCAGCCCCAGCATTTT.

The chain combines TRBV7-3 with TRBJ2-2; 10 bases match TRBD2. This CDR3 contains 16 residues. Germline lookup yields CDR1 SGHTA and CDR2 FQGTGA. The trim removed 2 bases at V and 1 base at J, leaving 1 base unmatched. The CDR3 region is CASSLLAGVNTGELFF. The CDR3 DNA is TGTGCCAGCAGCTTACTAGCGGGAGTGAACACCGGGGAGCTGTTTTTT.

About this clone itself: One end of the junction fails to match germline, which may point to a read error. This same CDR3 is encoded by further DNA sequences in the sample. The chain recombines TRBV6-5 with TRBJ2-2; no firm D call. The CDR3 has 11 residues. The germline CDR1 and CDR2 sequences are MNHEY and SVGAGI. DNA of the CDR3: TGTGCCAGCCGTTACACCGGGGAGCTGTTTTTT. This translates into CASRYTGELFF.

The J gene is TRBJ2-6, the V gene TRBV28, with TRBD1 matching over 7 bases. The trim removed 7 bases at V and 3 bases at J, leaving 12 bases unmatched. CDR3 length: 17 residues. Germline CDR1 and CDR2: MDHEN and SYDVKM. CDR3 protein: CASTTGTVVGGANVLTF. The CDR3 DNA reads TGTGCCAGCACCACCGGGACAGTGGTTGGTGGGGCCAACGTCCTGACTTTC.

The V call is TRBV27, the J call TRBJ2-5; the match to TRBD2 covers 10 bases. Germline values: CDR1 MNHEY, CDR2 SMNVEV (reference sequence). The CDR3 totals 16 residues. Germline trimming cut 1 base from V and 4 bases from J; bases unmatched to any gene: 6. CDR3 nucleotides: TGTGCCAGCAGTTTATTCAGCGGGGGGGGAGGAGAGACCCAGTACTTC. Amino acids: CASSLFSGGGGETQYF.

This chain links TRBV7-2 with TRBJ1-5; 7 nucleotides agree with TRBD1. CDR1 and CDR2 (germline): SGHTA, FQGNSA. The CDR3 consists of 15 residues. Trimming took 1 base from V and 4 from J; bases not matched to a gene: 4. The CDR3 region has the DNA TGTGCCAGCAGCTTAGAGGGGGCTGGAAATCAGCCCCAGCATTTT. It yields the protein CASSLEGAGNQPQHF. Full variable domain (outside the CDR3, taken from reference TRBV7-2 and TRBJ1-5): GAGVSQSPSNKVTEKGKDVELRCDPISGHTALYWYRQSLGQGLEFLIYFQGNSAPDKSGLPSDRFSAERTGGSVSTLTIQRTQQEDSAVYLCASSLEGAGNQPQHFGDGTRLSIL.

The chain combines TRBV6-5 with TRBJ1-2; 7 bases are a match to TRBD1. Germline V gene data show CDR1 as MNHEY and CDR2 as SVGAGI. The V gene end was trimmed by 5 bases and the J gene end by 4 bases; junction bases not matched to a gene: 10. This CDR3 region has 15 residues. This CDR3 reads CASSPQTGRFYGYTF. CDR3 DNA: TGTGCCAGCAGTCCCCAGACAGGGAGATTCTATGGCTACACCTTC.

This chain uses TRBV28 with TRBJ1-5; tentatively, D is TRBD1 (5 bases). CDR1 and CDR2 from the germline V gene are MDHEN and SYDVKM. V was shortened by 5 bases and J by 7 bases, with 21 bases between the two germline ends. The CDR3 sequence is 16 residues long. The DNA for the CDR3 is TGTGCCAGCAGTGCCCCAGCAGGGCGGGCAAACCAGCCCCAGCATTTT. Its protein product is CASSAPAGRANQPQHF.